The 14 T cell receptor beta chains presented below share a single source sample, sequenced in a study of T cell responses to AZD1222 COVID-19 vaccine. Profiled with immunoSEQ multiplex PCR; TCRdb holds only in-frame clones, not every one. The sample holds over 100,000 clones, about 80% seen once. Sequencing was performed on peripheral blood, taken on day 0 of AZD1222 vaccination. The receptors here all came from an adult in good health.

This clone was counted only a few times. Other DNA variants within this sample encode the same CDR3. The gene calls are TRBV28 and TRBJ1-5, with 9 bases fitting TRBD1. V trimming: 4 bases; J trimming: 6 bases; junction bases outside the gene matches: 4. CDR3 length: 14 amino acids. Per germline, CDR1 MDHEN and CDR2 SYDVKM. The CDR3 sequence is CASSSGQGTQPQHF. The CDR3 coding sequence is TGTGCCAGCAGTTCGGGACAGGGTACTCAGCCCCAGCATTTT.

This clone showed up just a few times. The V and J genes are TRBV9 and TRBJ2-7; 7 positions agree with TRBD1. Germline V gene lookup returns CDR1 SGDLS and CDR2 YYNGEE. The CDR3 contains 15 residues. J lost 3 bases, V lost 4 bases, and 10 bases had no gene match. CDR3 DNA: TGTGCCAGCAGCCCAAGGGTGACAGGGAACTACGAGCAGTACTTC. It translates to CASSPRVTGNYEQYF.

The count of this clone is one. The rearrangement links TRBV5-5 to TRBJ2-7, with 7 bases fitting TRBD1. CDR1 is SGHKS, CDR2 YYEKEE, per germline (reference sequence). The trim removed 4 bases at V and 8 bases at J, leaving 9 bases unmatched. The CDR3 length is 13 residues. The DNA of the CDR3 is TGTGCCAGCAGCCCGGGACAGACCGGAAAGCAGTACTTC. Protein: CASSPGQTGKQYF.

The chain employs TRBV4-1 and TRBJ1-1, with 11 nucleotides matching TRBD1. The V gene end was trimmed by 3 bases and the J gene end by 4 bases; junction bases not matched to a gene: 13. The CDR3 covers 18 residues. Germline CDR1 and CDR2: MGHRA and YSYEKL. The CDR3 sequence: CASSHQGQGGGLGTEAFF. The CDR3 region has the DNA TGCGCCAGCAGCCACCAGGGACAGGGGGGTGGGTTGGGCACTGAAGCTTTCTTT.

This rearrangement joins TRBV4-3 to TRBJ2-7; D gene ambiguous. Between the trimmed V and J ends, which lost 0 bases and 12 bases, there was a span of 15 bases. The CDR3 is 13 amino acids. Germline CDR1 is LGHNA and CDR2 is YSLEER. Here the CDR3 DNA reads TGCGCCAGCAGCCAAGATATCGGTGACCTGAGGTACTTC. Protein: CASSQDIGDLRYF.

This clone was counted once. The rearrangement uses TRBV7-9 and TRBJ2-2, with D maybe TRBD1 (5 bases). Trimming shortened V by 8 bases and J by 0 bases, and 10 bases separated the two germline ends. Germline V gene data show CDR1 as SEHNR and CDR2 as FQNEAQ (reference sequence). The CDR3 totals 14 residues. For the CDR3, the DNA is TGTGCCAGCCCAAGACAGACGAACACCGGGGAGCTGTTTTTT. Its translation: CASPRQTNTGELFF.

CDR3 coding DNA: TGTGCCAGCTCACCCTTACGGACAGAGATTGCAACTAATGAAAAACTGTTTTTT. Translation gives CASSPLRTEIATNEKLFF. The J gene is TRBJ1-4, the V gene TRBV18, with D possibly matching TRBD1 (6 bases). The CDR3 has 18 amino acids. Looked up from germline, CDR1 is KGHSH and CDR2 is LQKENI. The V end lost 3 bases, the J end lost 0 bases, and 17 bases lay between the germline ends.

The CDR3 sequence: CASSRVGGMETQYF. The CDR3 region has the DNA TGTGCCAGCAGCAGGGTCGGGGGGATGGAGACCCAGTACTTC. The J gene is TRBJ2-5, the V gene TRBV7-2; 7 bases fit TRBD2. V was pared by 5 bases and J by 5 bases, with 8 bases of the junction left unmatched. The CDR3 consists of 14 residues. CDR1 SGHTA and CDR2 FQGNSA come from the germline V gene.

V and J are TRBV7-8 and TRBJ1-4; tentatively, D is TRBD1 (5 bases). The CDR3 has 17 amino acids. V gave up 5 bases and J gave up 1 base, with 17 bases separating them. Germline V gives CDR1 SGHVS, CDR2 FQNEAQ. The CDR3 sequence is CASSPKRGVRTNEKLFF. CDR3 DNA sequence: TGTGCCAGCAGCCCGAAGAGGGGCGTTCGAACTAATGAAAAACTGTTTTTT.

Regarding this clone: The sample has other DNA sequences that encode this CDR3 too. The CDR3 is CAIREYNEQFF. The CDR3 bases are TGTGCCATCAGAGAATACAATGAGCAGTTCTTC. The V gene is TRBV10-3, the J gene TRBJ2-1; D not resolved. The CDR3 loop spans 11 amino acids. V gave up 6 bases and J gave up 4 bases, with 4 bases separating them. Germline V CDR1 and CDR2: ENHRY, SYGVKD.

The V and J genes are TRBV9 and TRBJ2-2; no definite D call. V shed 1 base and J shed 0 bases, with 10 bases lying between them. Germline CDR1 reads SGDLS; CDR2 reads YYNGEE. There are 16 residues in the CDR3. CDR3 protein: CASSVSSRTNTGELFF. In DNA, the CDR3 is TGTGCCAGCAGCGTATCCAGCAGGACGAACACCGGGGAGCTGTTTTTT.

J is TRBJ1-4 and V is TRBV29-1; 7 bases are a match to TRBD1. From germline, CDR1 is SQVTM and CDR2 ANQGSEA. The CDR3 consists of 14 residues. The V and J ends lost 6 bases and 3 bases, in that order; junction bases with no gene match: 7. The CDR3 sequence: CSVSDRVPNEKLFF. DNA for the CDR3: TGCAGCGTATCAGACAGGGTACCTAATGAAAAACTGTTTTTT.

This clone was seen more than once but under ten times. The CDR3 DNA reads TGCGCCAGCAGCTCCCCGGAGGGACACACTGAAGCTTTCTTT. Its protein is CASSSPEGHTEAFF. The chain couples TRBV5-1 to TRBJ1-1; a possible D gene is TRBD1 (5 bases). CDR3 length equals 14 residues. Germline-derived CDR1 and CDR2 are SGHRS and YFSETQ. V lost 3 bases to trimming and J lost 3 bases, with 12 bases between them.

V usage is TRBV3-1 (or the pseudogene TRBV3-2) and J usage is TRBJ2-2; D unresolved. Germline V gene sequence: CDR1 LGHDT, CDR2 YNNKEL (reference sequence). The CDR3 loop spans 13 amino acids. Between the trimmed V and J ends, which lost 1 base and 5 bases, there was a span of 5 bases. CDR3 loop: CASSQVRTGELFF. The CDR3 DNA is TGTGCCAGCAGCCAAGTAAGGACCGGGGAGCTGTTTTTT.